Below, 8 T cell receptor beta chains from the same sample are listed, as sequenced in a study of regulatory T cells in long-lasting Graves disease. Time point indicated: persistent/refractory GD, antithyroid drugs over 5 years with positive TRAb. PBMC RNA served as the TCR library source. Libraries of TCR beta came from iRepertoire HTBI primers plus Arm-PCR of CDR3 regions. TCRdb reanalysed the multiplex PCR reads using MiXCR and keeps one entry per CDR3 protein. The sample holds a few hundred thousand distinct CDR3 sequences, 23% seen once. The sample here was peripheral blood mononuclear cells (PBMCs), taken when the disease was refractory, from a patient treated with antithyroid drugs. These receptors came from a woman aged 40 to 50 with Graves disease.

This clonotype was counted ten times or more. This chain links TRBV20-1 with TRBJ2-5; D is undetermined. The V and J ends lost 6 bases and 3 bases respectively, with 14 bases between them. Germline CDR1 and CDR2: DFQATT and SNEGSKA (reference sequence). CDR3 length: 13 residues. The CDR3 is CSATWADKETQYF. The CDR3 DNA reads TGCAGTGCCACGTGGGCAGACAAAGAGACCCAGTACTTC.

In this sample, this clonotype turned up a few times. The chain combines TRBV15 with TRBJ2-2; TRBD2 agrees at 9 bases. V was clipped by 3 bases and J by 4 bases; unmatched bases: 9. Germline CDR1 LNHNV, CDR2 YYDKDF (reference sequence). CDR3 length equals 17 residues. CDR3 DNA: TGTGCCACCAGCAGGGAAGTAGCGGGAGAGGGCACCGGGGAGCTGTTTTTT. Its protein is CATSREVAGEGTGELFF. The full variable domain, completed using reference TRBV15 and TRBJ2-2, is DAMVIQNPRYQVTQFGKPVTLSCSQTLNHNVMYWYQQKSSQAPKLLFHYYDKDFNNEADTPDNFQSRRPNTSFCFLDIRSPGLGDTAMYLCATSREVAGEGTGELFFGEGSRLTVL.

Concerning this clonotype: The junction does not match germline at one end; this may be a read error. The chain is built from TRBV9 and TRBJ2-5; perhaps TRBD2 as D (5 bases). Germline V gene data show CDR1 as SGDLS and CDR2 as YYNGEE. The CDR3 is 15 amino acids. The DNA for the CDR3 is TGTGCCAGCAGCCCCCACATGCGGGTAAAAGAGACCCAGCACTTC. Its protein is CASSPHMRVKETQHF.

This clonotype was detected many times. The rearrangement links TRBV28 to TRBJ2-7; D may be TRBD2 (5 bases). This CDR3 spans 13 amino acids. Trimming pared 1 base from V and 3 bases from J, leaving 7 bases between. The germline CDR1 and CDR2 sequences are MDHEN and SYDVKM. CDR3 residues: CASSLYRDYEQYF. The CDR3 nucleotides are TGTGCCAGCAGTTTATACCGGGACTACGAGCAGTACTTC.

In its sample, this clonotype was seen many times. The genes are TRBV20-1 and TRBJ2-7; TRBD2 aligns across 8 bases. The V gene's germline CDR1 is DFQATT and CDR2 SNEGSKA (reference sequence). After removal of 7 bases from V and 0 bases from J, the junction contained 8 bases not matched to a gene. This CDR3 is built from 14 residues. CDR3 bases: TGCAGTGTCCTTTCGCGGGAGGTCTCCTACGAGCAGTACTTC. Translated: CSVLSREVSYEQYF.

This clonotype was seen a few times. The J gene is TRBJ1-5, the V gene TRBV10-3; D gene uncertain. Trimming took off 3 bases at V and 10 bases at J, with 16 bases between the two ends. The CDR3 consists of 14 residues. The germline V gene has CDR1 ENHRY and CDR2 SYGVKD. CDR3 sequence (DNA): TGTGCCATCAGTGATGTGGCCGGGATCAAACCCCAGCATTTT. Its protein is CAISDVAGIKPQHF.

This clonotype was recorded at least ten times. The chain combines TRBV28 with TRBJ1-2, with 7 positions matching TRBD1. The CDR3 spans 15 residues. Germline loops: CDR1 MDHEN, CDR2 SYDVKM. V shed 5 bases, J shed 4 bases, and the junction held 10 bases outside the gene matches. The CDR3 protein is CASSLGRGMVYGYTF. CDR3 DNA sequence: TGTGCCAGCAGTCTAGGCAGGGGGATGGTCTATGGCTACACCTTC.

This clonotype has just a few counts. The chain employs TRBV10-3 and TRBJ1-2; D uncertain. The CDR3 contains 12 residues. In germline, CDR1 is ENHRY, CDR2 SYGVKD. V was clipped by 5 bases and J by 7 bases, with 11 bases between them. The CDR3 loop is CAISLLGGGYTF. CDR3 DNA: TGTGCCATCAGTCTCCTGGGAGGTGGCTACACCTTC.